This T cell receptor (beta chain) originates from a study of blood T cell repertoires in COVID-19. Study-level background: T cells, B-cell-depleted T cells, or PBMCs provided the cDNA or gDNA that served as material.

Deletions cut 7 bases from V and 4 bases from J, with 17 bases between. The CDR3 contains 15 residues. From germline, CDR1 is MDHEN and CDR2 SYDVKM. Recruits, aged 18 to 89 years, lived in 24 US areas. Donors of Cohort 3 who recovered were those that had two negative PCRs, clearance, or symptom resolution. In the authors' methods: Using reference gene primer amplification, nucleated cell counts were estimated. Libraries were prepared by immunoSEQ multiplex PCR; TCRdb keeps only in-frame clonotypes and omits some of them. D and trimming were read from the DNA, whereas the V and J calls and clone size are those reported in that table. This table holds around 240,000 clones, 70% to 90% found once.

The clonotype comes from a woman aged 45-65 years who had recovered from COVID-19. The sample taken for sequencing was PBMCs or T cells enriched from blood (not recorded which). The chain has TRBV28 and TRBJ1-5, with a possible D match to TRBD1 (5 bases). The CDR3 loop reads CASTTRRGLNQPQHF. The CDR3 DNA reads as TGTGCCAGCACCACTCGGCGGGGCCTTAATCAGCCCCAGCATTTT.